The 11 T cell receptor beta chains below all came from one sample that was sequenced in a study of response to subunit inactivated influenza vaccine. A single record per CDR3 protein comes from TCRdb applying MiXCR to the RT-PCR reads. The profile shows 530,000 or so distinct CDR3 sequences, 12% to 15% of them singletons. Sequenced material: PBMCs from blood, taken 11 to 12 days after vaccination. Receptor source: a man between 45 and 60 years old who received an inactivated influenza vaccine.

The chain is built from TRBV27 and TRBJ1-5, with D unclear. Germline CDR1 MNHEY, CDR2 SMNVEV (reference sequence). This CDR3 is built from 13 residues. Trimming cost V 6 bases and J 0 bases, with 6 bases left between them. CDR3: CASRKTSNQPQHF. The CDR3 DNA sequence: TGTGCCAGCAGGAAGACTAGCAATCAGCCCCAGCATTTT.

This clonotype has more than one count but fewer than ten. V and J are TRBV7-2 and TRBJ2-3, with D uncertain. V lost 5 bases to trimming and J lost 2 bases, with 8 bases between them. CDR1 and CDR2 (germline): SGHTA, FQGNSA. The CDR3 has 13 residues. For the CDR3, the DNA is TGTGCCAGCAGCCGCTCCTACACAGATACGCAGTATTTT. This translates into CASSRSYTDTQYF.

This clonotype came up a few times. The rearrangement uses TRBV6-2 or TRBV6-3 and TRBJ2-1; no definite D call. CDR1 is MNHEY, CDR2 SVGEGT, per germline. The ends were cut back, 6 bases at V and 8 bases at J, with 8 bases in the middle. The CDR3 spans 11 residues. The CDR3 loop reads CASSPFHEQFF. DNA for the CDR3: TGTGCCAGCAGCCCGTTCCATGAGCAGTTCTTC.

The V call is TRBV3-1, the J call TRBJ2-3; 8 positions match TRBD2. V lost 1 base, J lost 0 bases, and 9 bases stayed unmatched. CDR3 size: 18 residues. CDR1 is LGHDT and CDR2 is YNNKEL in the germline V gene (reference sequence). For the CDR3, the DNA is TGTGCCAGCAGCCAAGGGGTAGCGGGGATTCCTAGCACAGATACGCAGTATTTT. It codes for CASSQGVAGIPSTDTQYF.

This clonotype was seen at least ten times. V gene TRBV12-3 or TRBV12-4 combines with J gene TRBJ2-1; 8 bases map to TRBD2. This CDR3 comprises 15 residues. Trimming removed 4 bases from V and 2 bases from J; junction bases left unmatched: 4. The DNA for the CDR3 is TGTGCCAGCAGTTCAGCGGGAGCCCCCTACAATGAGCAGTTCTTC. Protein sequence: CASSSAGAPYNEQFF.

The V and J genes are TRBV28 and TRBJ1-2, with D possibly matching TRBD1 (6 bases). V dropped 7 bases and J dropped 8 bases, with 14 bases sitting between them. The germline CDR1 and CDR2 sequences are MDHEN and SYDVKM. The CDR3 loop spans 12 amino acids. In DNA, the CDR3 is TGTGCCAGCACCCTAAGGGGGGGCGGCTACACCTTC. Protein sequence: CASTLRGGGYTF.

The chain couples TRBV10-3 to TRBJ2-7; 9 bases line up with TRBD1. The germline gives CDR1 ENHRY, CDR2 SYGVKD. CDR3 length: 15 amino acids. J lost 0 bases, V lost 4 bases, and 4 bases had no gene match. The CDR3 region is CAISGGTGSSYEQYF. CDR3 DNA sequence: TGTGCCATCAGTGGAGGGACAGGGAGCTCCTACGAGCAGTACTTC.

This clonotype was counted a few times. In DNA form, the CDR3 reads TGTGCCAGCAGTGAGGCAGAGAGAATTTATGGAAACACCATATATTTT. Translating gives CASSEAERIYGNTIYF. The chain is built from TRBV12-3 or TRBV12-4 and TRBJ1-3; no reliable D call. V lost 5 bases, J lost 3 bases, and 17 bases lay in between. This CDR3 is 16 amino acids long.

This clonotype was seen only a few times. This CDR3 reads CASSLRVLTSTEQYF. CDR3 nucleotide sequence: TGTGCCAGCAGCTTAAGAGTCCTAACTTCCACCGAGCAGTACTTC. The chain recombines TRBV11-2 with TRBJ2-7; D gene ambiguous. Trimming cost V 2 bases and J 6 bases, with 17 bases left between them. Germline CDR1 and CDR2: SGHAT and FQNNGV. The CDR3 totals 15 residues.

This clonotype appeared a few times. The chain carries TRBV7-9 and TRBJ2-7; D gene ambiguous. V was clipped by 5 bases and J by 3 bases, with 8 bases between them. CDR1 and CDR2 (germline): SEHNR, FQNEAQ (reference sequence). The CDR3 has 12 residues. CDR3 sequence: CASSLKDYEQYF. CDR3 DNA: TGTGCCAGCAGCCTAAAGGACTACGAGCAGTACTTC.

This clonotype was observed many times. The rearrangement links TRBV28 to TRBJ2-5; 9 bases match TRBD2. J was trimmed by 2 bases and V by 2 bases; bases with no gene match: 3. CDR3 length: 15 amino acids. Germline V CDR1 and CDR2: MDHEN, SYDVKM. CDR3 sequence (DNA): TGTGCCAGCAGTTTACTAGCGGGGATTCAAGAGACCCAGTACTTC. Translating gives CASSLLAGIQETQYF.